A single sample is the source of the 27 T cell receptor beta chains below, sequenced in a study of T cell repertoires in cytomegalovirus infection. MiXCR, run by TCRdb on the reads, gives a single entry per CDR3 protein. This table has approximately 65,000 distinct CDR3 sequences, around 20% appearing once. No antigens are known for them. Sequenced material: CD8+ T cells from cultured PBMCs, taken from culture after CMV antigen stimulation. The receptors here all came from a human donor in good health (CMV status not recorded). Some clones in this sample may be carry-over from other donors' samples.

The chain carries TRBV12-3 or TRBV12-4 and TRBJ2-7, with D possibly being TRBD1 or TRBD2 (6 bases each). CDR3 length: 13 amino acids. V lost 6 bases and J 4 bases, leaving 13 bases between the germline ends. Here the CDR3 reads CASRAGGRYEQYF. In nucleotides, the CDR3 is TGTGCCAGCAGGGCCGGGGGCAGGTACGAGCAGTACTTC.

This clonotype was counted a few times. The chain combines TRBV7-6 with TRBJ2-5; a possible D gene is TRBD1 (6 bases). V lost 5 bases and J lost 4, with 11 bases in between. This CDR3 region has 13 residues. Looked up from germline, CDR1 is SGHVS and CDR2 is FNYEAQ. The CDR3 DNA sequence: TGTGCCAGCAGCCAAGGGGGATTAGAGACCCAGTACTTC. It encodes CASSQGGLETQYF.

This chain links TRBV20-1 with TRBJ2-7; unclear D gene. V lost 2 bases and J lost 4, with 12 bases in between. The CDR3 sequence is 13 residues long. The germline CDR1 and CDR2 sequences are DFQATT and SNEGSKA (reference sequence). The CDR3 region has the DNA TGCAGTGCTAGACCTCGGACCTCATACGAGCAGTACTTC. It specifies CSARPRTSYEQYF.

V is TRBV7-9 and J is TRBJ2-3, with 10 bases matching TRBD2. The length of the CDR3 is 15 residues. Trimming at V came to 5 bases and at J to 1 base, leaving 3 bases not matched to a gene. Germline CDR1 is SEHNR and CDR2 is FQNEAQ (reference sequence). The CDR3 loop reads CASSHTSGGTDTQYF. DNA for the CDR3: TGTGCCAGCAGCCATACTAGCGGGGGCACAGATACGCAGTATTTT.

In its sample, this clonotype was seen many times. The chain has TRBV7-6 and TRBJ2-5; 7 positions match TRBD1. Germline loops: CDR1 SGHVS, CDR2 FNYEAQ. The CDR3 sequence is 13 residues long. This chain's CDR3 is CVTVDRRSGTQYF. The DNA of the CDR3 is TGTGTTACGGTGGACAGGAGGTCGGGGACCCAGTACTTC.

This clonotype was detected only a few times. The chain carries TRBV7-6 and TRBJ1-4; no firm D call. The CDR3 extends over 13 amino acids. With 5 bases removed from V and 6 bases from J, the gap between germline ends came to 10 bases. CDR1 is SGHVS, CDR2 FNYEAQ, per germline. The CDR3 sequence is CASSQRVDEKLFF. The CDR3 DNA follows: TGTGCCAGCAGCCAAAGGGTAGATGAAAAACTGTTTTTT.

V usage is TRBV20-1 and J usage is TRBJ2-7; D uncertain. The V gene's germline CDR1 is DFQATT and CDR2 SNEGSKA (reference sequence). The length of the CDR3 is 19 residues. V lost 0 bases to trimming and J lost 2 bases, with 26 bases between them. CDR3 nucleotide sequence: TGCAGTGCTAGAGATTCTTCTATACCCAGCAGGTCCCCCCCCTACGAGCAGTACTTC. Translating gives CSARDSSIPSRSPPYEQYF.

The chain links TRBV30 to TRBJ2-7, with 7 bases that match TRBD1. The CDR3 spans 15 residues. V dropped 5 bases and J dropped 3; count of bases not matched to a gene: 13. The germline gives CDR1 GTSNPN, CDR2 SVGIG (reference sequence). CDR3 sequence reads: CAWSLGTENYYEQYF. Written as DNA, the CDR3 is TGTGCCTGGTCGCTGGGGACAGAGAACTACTACGAGCAGTACTTC.

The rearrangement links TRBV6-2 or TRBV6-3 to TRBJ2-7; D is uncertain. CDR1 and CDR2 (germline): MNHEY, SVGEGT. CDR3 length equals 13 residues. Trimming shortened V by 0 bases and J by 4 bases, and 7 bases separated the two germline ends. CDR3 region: CASSYSSIYEQYF. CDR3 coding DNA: TGTGCCAGCAGTTACTCCTCGATATACGAGCAGTACTTC.

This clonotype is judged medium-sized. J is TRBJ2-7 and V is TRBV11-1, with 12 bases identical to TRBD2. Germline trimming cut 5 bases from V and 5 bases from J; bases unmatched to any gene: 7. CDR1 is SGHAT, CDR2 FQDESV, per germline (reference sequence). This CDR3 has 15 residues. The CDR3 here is CASSRTSGGRHEQYF. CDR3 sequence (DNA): TGTGCCAGCAGCCGCACTAGCGGGGGGCGGCACGAGCAGTACTTC.

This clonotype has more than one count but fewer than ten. CDR3 nucleotide sequence: TGTGCCAGCAGCCCCGGGTGGGGTAGTGGCTACACCTTC. Protein sequence: CASSPGWGSGYTF. The V gene is TRBV7-2, the J gene TRBJ1-2; no clear D. Looked up from germline, CDR1 is SGHTA and CDR2 is FQGNSA. The V gene lost 5 bases and the J gene lost 7 bases, with 14 bases spanning the gap. The CDR3 contains 13 residues.

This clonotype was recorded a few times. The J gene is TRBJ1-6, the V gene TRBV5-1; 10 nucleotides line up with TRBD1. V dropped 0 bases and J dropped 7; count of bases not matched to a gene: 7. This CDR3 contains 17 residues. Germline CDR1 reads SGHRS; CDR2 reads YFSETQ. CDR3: CASSLAEGQGLNSPLHF. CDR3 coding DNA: TGCGCCAGCAGCTTGGCCGAGGGACAGGGGCTCAATTCACCCCTCCACTTT. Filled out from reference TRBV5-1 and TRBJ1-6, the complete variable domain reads KAGVTQTPRYLIKTRGQQVTLSCSPISGHRSVSWYQQTPGQGLQFLFEYFSETQRNKGNFPGRFSGRQFSNSRSEMNVSTLELGDSALYLCASSLAEGQGLNSPLHFGNGTRLTVT.

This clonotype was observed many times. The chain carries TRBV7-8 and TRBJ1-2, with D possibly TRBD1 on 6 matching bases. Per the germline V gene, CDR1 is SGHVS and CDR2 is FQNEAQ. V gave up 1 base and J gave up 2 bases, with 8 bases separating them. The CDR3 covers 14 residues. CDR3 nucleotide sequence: TGTGCCAGCAGCTTAGAGGGGGGAAACTATGGCTACACCTTC. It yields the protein CASSLEGGNYGYTF.

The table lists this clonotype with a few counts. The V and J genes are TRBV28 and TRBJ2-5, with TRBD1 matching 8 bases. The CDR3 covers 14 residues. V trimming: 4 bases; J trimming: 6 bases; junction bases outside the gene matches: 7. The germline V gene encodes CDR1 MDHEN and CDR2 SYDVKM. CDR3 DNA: TGTGCCAGCAGTTCGTCAGGGGGCAAGAAGACCCAGTACTTC. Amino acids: CASSSSGGKKTQYF.

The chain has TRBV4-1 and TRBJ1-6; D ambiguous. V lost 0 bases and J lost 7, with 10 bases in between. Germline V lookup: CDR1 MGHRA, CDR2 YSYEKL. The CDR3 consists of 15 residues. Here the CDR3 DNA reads TGCGCCAGCAGCCAAGAAGAGGGAGGGAATTCACCCCTCCACTTT. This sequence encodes CASSQEEGGNSPLHF.

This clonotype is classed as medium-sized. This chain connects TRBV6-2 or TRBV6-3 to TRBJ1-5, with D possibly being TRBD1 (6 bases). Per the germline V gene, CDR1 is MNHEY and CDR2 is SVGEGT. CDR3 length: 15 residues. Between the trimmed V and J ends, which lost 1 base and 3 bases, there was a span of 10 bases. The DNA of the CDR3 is TGTGCCAGCAGTTACTTGTCAGGGGCCAATCAGCCCCAGCATTTT. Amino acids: CASSYLSGANQPQHF.

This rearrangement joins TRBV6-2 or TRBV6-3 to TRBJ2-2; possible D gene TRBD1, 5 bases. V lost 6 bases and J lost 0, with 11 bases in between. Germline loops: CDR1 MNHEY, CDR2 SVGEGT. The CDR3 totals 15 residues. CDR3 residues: CASSPTAANTGELFF. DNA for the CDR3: TGTGCCAGCAGCCCGACAGCCGCGAACACCGGGGAGCTGTTTTTT.

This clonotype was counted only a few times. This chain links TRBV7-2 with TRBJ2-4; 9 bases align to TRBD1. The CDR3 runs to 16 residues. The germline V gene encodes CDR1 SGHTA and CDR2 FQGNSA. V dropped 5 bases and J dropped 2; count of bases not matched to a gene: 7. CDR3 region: CASSPWTGETKNIQYF. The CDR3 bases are TGTGCCAGCAGCCCGTGGACAGGGGAAACCAAAAACATTCAGTACTTC.

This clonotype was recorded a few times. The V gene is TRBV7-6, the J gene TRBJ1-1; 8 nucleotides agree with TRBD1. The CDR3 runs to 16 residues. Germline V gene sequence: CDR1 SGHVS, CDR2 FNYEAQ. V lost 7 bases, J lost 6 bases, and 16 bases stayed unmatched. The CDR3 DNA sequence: TGTGCCAGCACCACGTCCCCCCGCGGACAGGGCTCTGAAGCTTTCTTT. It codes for CASTTSPRGQGSEAFF.

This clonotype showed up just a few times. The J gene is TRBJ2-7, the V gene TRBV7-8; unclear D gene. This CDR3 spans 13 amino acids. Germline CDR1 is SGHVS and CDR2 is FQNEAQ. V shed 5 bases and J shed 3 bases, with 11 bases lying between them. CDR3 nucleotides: TGTGCCAGCAGCCAGGACCGATTCTACGAGCAGTACTTC. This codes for CASSQDRFYEQYF.

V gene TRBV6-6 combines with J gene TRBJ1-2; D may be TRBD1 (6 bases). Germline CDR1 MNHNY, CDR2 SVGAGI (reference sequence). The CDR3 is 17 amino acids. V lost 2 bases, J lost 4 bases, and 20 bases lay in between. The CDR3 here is CASSYHEGSDSVYGYTF. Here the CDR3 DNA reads TGTGCCAGCAGTTACCACGAAGGTTCGGACAGCGTCTATGGCTACACCTTC.

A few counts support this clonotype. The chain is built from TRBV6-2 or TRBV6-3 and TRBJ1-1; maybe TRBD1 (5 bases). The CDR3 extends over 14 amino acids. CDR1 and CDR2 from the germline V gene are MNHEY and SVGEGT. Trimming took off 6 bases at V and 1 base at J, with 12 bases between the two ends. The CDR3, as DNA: TGTGCCAGCAGCCCCGTCCAGGGGAACACTGAAGCTTTCTTT. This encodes CASSPVQGNTEAFF.

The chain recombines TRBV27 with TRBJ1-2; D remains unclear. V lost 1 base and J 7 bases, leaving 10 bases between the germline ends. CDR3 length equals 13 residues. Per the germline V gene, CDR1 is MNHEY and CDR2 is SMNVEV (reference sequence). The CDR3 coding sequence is TGTGCCAGCAGTTTATACCCCGGGCGTGGCTACACCTTC. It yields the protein CASSLYPGRGYTF.

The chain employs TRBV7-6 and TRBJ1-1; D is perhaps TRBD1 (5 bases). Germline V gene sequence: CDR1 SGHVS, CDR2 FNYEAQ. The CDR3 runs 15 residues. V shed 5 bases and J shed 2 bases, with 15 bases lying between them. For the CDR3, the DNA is TGTGCCAGCAGCACACCCCAGGGAAGAAACACTGAAGCTTTCTTT. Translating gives CASSTPQGRNTEAFF. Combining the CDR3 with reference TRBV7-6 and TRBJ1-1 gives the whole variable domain GAGVSQSPRYKVTKRGQDVALRCDPISGHVSLYWYRQALGQGPEFLTYFNYEAQQDKSGLPNDRFSAERPEGSISTLTIQRTEQRDSAMYRCASSTPQGRNTEAFFGQGTRLTVV.

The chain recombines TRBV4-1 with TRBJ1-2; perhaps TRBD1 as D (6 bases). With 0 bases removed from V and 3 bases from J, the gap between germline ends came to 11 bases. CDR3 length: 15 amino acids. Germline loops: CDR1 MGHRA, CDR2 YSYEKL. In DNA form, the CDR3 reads TGCGCCAGCAGCCAAGATCGGACAGACCACTATGGCTACACCTTC. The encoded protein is CASSQDRTDHYGYTF.

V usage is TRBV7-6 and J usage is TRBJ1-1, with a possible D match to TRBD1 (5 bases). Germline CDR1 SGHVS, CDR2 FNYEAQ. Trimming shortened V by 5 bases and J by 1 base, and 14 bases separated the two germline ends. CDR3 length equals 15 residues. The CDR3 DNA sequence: TGTGCCAGCAGCCAGCGTAACGGGGGGAACACTGAAGCTTTCTTT. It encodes CASSQRNGGNTEAFF.

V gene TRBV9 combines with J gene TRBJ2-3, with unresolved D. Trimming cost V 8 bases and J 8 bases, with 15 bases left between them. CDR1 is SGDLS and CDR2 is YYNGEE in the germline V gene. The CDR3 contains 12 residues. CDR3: CASNEVSGTQYF. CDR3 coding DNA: TGTGCCAGTAACGAAGTGTCTGGTACGCAGTATTTT.